The next 19 T cell receptor beta chains were all read from a single sample in a study of blood T cell repertoires in COVID-19. The table came from immunoSEQ multiplex PCR; TCRdb's copy has only in-frame clones and leaves some out. In the table there are 25,000 to 35,000 clones, almost 90% of which are singletons. Sequenced material: peripheral blood. These receptors were obtained from a man aged 60-69 years with active COVID-19.

This clone was detected once. J is TRBJ1-2 and V is TRBV2; tentative D call: TRBD1 (6 bases). The CDR3 loop spans 11 amino acids. Trimming took off 6 bases at V and 5 bases at J, with 7 bases between the two ends. CDR1 and CDR2 from the germline V gene are SNHLY and FYNNEI. In DNA, the CDR3 is TGTGCCAGCAGGGACAGTTATGGCTACACCTTC. Translated: CASRDSYGYTF.

In DNA, the CDR3 is TGTGCCAGCAGTTTCGGGGATGGGGTGACCCAGTACTTC. This sequence encodes CASSFGDGVTQYF. V and J are TRBV11-2 and TRBJ2-5, with TRBD2 as a possible D gene (5 bases). Trimming left V 6 bases short and J 7 bases short, with 15 bases between. This CDR3 has 13 residues. Germline V CDR1 and CDR2: SGHAT, FQNNGV. The variable domain in full, with the rest retrieved from reference TRBV11-2 and TRBJ2-5, is EAGVAQSPRYKIIEKRQSVAFWCNPISGHATLYWYQQILGQGPKLLIQFQNNGVVDDSQLPKDRFSAERLKGVDSTLKIQPAKLEDSAVYLCASSFGDGVTQYFGPGTRLLVL.

The chain combines TRBV12-3 or TRBV12-4 with TRBJ1-2, with 7 bases fitting TRBD1. The CDR3 has 13 residues. The junction had 5 bases not matched to a gene; V was cut back by 3 bases and J by 7 bases. This chain's CDR3 is CASSFTGESGYTF. CDR3 nucleotide sequence: TGTGCCAGCAGTTTTACAGGGGAAAGTGGCTACACCTTC.

The V call is TRBV19, the J call TRBJ1-2; the match to TRBD1 covers 8 bases. Germline V lookup: CDR1 LNHDA, CDR2 SQIVND (reference sequence). The trim removed 4 bases at V and 3 bases at J, leaving 7 bases unmatched. This CDR3 comprises 15 residues. This CDR3 is CASSTPGGADYGYTF. The DNA for the CDR3 is TGTGCCAGTAGTACGCCAGGGGGCGCGGACTATGGCTACACCTTC.

The gene calls are TRBV19 and TRBJ1-5; D not certain. This CDR3 is built from 15 residues. The germline gives CDR1 LNHDA, CDR2 SQIVND (reference sequence). V was trimmed by 3 bases and J by 5 bases, leaving 14 bases between them. The DNA of the CDR3 is TGTGCCAGTAGTATGGGTGCGGGAGGTCATCAGCCCCAGCATTTT. It is translated as CASSMGAGGHQPQHF.

The V and J genes are TRBV9 and TRBJ1-1, with D possibly TRBD1 on 5 matching bases. V was cut by 0 bases and J by 4 bases, with 13 bases left in between. This CDR3 contains 15 residues. CDR1 and CDR2 from the germline V gene are SGDLS and YYNGEE. The CDR3 DNA sequence: TGTGCCAGCAGCGTAGGAGCGGGACCAGGCACTGAAGCTTTCTTT. Its protein product is CASSVGAGPGTEAFF.

This clone was detected only a few times. The chain employs TRBV5-1 and TRBJ1-2; 9 bases agree with TRBD1. CDR1 SGHRS and CDR2 YFSETQ come from the germline V gene. The CDR3 spans 14 residues. Germline trimming cut 4 bases from V and 3 bases from J; bases unmatched to any gene: 4. CDR3 loop: CASSPDRGYYGYTF. In DNA form, the CDR3 reads TGCGCCAGCAGCCCGGACAGGGGATACTATGGCTACACCTTC.

The chain carries TRBV3-1 (or the pseudogene TRBV3-2) and TRBJ2-7; 10 nucleotides match TRBD1. The CDR3 has 14 amino acids. Germline CDR1 reads LGHDT; CDR2 reads YNNKEL (reference sequence). V lost 2 bases, J lost 7 bases, and 5 bases stayed unmatched. CDR3 in DNA: TGTGCCAGCAGCCAACGGGACAGGGGAGGGGAGCAGTACTTC. It codes for CASSQRDRGGEQYF.

This clone was detected only a few times. The rearrangement links TRBV10-3 to TRBJ1-1; a weak D match, TRBD1 (5 bases). Trimming left V 0 bases short and J 4 bases short, with 12 bases between. The germline gives CDR1 ENHRY, CDR2 SYGVKD. This CDR3 is built from 15 residues. The CDR3 here is CAISESGGSGTEAFF. For the CDR3, the DNA is TGTGCCATCAGTGAGTCGGGGGGAAGCGGCACTGAAGCTTTCTTT.

The chain combines TRBV6-6 with TRBJ1-1; D is perhaps TRBD1 (6 bases). V was cut by 2 bases and J by 11 bases, with 15 bases left in between. This CDR3 is 13 amino acids long. Germline assignment: CDR1 MNHNY and CDR2 SVGAGI (reference sequence). The CDR3 region has the DNA TGTGCCAGCAGTTACGGGGGCTCCTGGGCGGCTTTCTTT. Its protein is CASSYGGSWAAFF.

The chain uses TRBV6-6 and TRBJ2-5; 7 bases map to TRBD2. Germline V gene sequence: CDR1 MNHNY, CDR2 SVGAGI (reference sequence). The trim removed 6 bases at V and 5 bases at J, leaving 6 bases unmatched. The CDR3 extends over 13 amino acids. The CDR3 loop reads CASSARGGETQYF. The CDR3 DNA reads as TGTGCCAGCAGCGCACGGGGAGGGGAGACCCAGTACTTC.

The rearrangement joins TRBV19 to TRBJ2-6; TRBD1 matches 9 bases. Germline V gives CDR1 LNHDA, CDR2 SQIVND (reference sequence). This CDR3 spans 14 amino acids. V lost 9 bases and J lost 3; bases outside the gene matches: 3. The CDR3 sequence is CASDRGNGANVLTF. Written as DNA, the CDR3 is TGTGCCAGCGACAGGGGGAATGGGGCCAACGTCCTGACTTTC.

This clone was seen a single time. This chain joins TRBV5-4 and TRBJ1-2; D remains ambiguous. V was trimmed by 5 bases and J by 7 bases, leaving 12 bases between them. Germline V gene lookup returns CDR1 SGHNT and CDR2 YYREEE (reference sequence). The CDR3 has 12 residues. CDR3 loop: CASRPEEAGYTF. The CDR3 DNA reads as TGTGCCAGCAGGCCGGAGGAGGCTGGCTACACCTTC.

A single count supports this clone. The chain couples TRBV12-3 or TRBV12-4 to TRBJ2-5, with D tentatively TRBD1 (6 bases). The CDR3 contains 13 residues. V was trimmed by 2 bases and J by 5 bases, leaving 9 bases between them. The CDR3 DNA reads TGTGCCAGCAGTTTAAGGGGGTTGGAGACCCAGTACTTC. This encodes CASSLRGLETQYF.

The rearrangement uses TRBV25-1 and TRBJ1-4; tentatively, D is TRBD1 (5 bases). Trimming shortened V by 1 base and J by 2 bases, and 11 bases separated the two germline ends. The CDR3 covers 16 residues. In germline, CDR1 is MGHDK, CDR2 SYGVNS. CDR3 DNA sequence: TGTGCCAGCAGTGAATTGAAGCGACAGACTAATGAAAAACTGTTTTTT. This codes for CASSELKRQTNEKLFF.

CDR3 coding DNA: TGTGCCAGCAGCTTAGATTTATACACCGGGGAGCTGTTTTTT. Translated, it gives CASSLDLYTGELFF. The chain links TRBV7-9 to TRBJ2-2; the D is unclear. V was shortened by 1 base and J by 3 bases, with 6 bases between the two germline ends. The CDR3 extends over 14 amino acids. The V gene's germline CDR1 is SEHNR and CDR2 FQNEAQ (reference sequence). Complete variable domain (other parts from reference TRBV7-9 and TRBJ2-2): DTGVSQNPRHKITKRGQNVTFRCDPISEHNRLYWYRQTLGQGPEFLTYFQNEAQLEKSRLLSDRFSAERPKGSFSTLEIQRTEQGDSAMYLCASSLDLYTGELFFGEGSRLTVL.

The chain couples TRBV29-1 to TRBJ1-1; TRBD1 matches 8 bases. Germline V gene sequence: CDR1 SQVTM, CDR2 ANQGSEA. The CDR3 contains 13 residues. V dropped 7 bases and J dropped 5; count of bases not matched to a gene: 9. CDR3 protein: CSATTGGRTEAFF. CDR3 DNA sequence: TGCAGCGCCACTACAGGGGGACGAACTGAAGCTTTCTTT.

The J gene is TRBJ1-5, the V gene TRBV30; D unresolved. V lost 2 bases to trimming and J lost 5 bases, with 10 bases between them. The CDR3 is 13 amino acids. The V gene's germline CDR1 is GTSNPN and CDR2 SVGIG (reference sequence). The CDR3 bases are TGTGCCTGGAGTTCAGAATTCGATCAGCCCCAGCATTTT. Translated, it gives CAWSSEFDQPQHF.

J is TRBJ2-1 and V is TRBV24-1, with TRBD1 as a possible D gene (5 bases). Trimming cost V 4 bases and J 10 bases, with 16 bases left between them. The CDR3 consists of 14 residues. In germline, CDR1 is KGHDR, CDR2 SFDVKD. For the CDR3, the DNA is TGTGCCACCAGTGAACCGGACACGGTGGAGGAGCAGTTCTTC. As protein: CATSEPDTVEEQFF.